This TCR beta chain was sequenced for a study of blood T cells in healthy people across ages. Study results and limitations: Diversity estimates drawn from one million T cells were deemed underestimates. TCR beta diversity correlated strongly with naive T cell percentage.

Germline CDR1 SGHRS, CDR2 YFSETQ. The CDR3 contains 14 residues. Trimming pared 0 bases from V and 0 bases from J, leaving 6 bases between. A second PCR, run for roughly 7 to 11 cycles, used a sample-barcoded 5' primer plus a J-beta primer mix. TCRdb re-analysed the 5' RACE reads in MiXCR, keeping a single row per CDR3 protein. This table holds about 680,000 distinct CDR3 sequences, approximately 49% found once. This clonotype has only a few counts. Its antigen is undetermined. Every sample gave at least 5 micrograms of total RNA when it was extracted. The V gene is TRBV5-1, the J gene TRBJ1-1; D not certain. The sample taken for sequencing was blood. This clonotype was sampled from a woman aged 55 to 70 in good health. CDR3 DNA: TGCGCCAGCAGCTTGGGACGATTGAACACTGAAGCTTTCTTT. Translation: CASSLGRLNTEAFF.